This T cell receptor (beta chain) was recorded in a study of T cells in Graves' hyperthyroidism and ophthalmopathy. The CDR3 is 14 amino acids. Germline V gives CDR1 LNHNV, CDR2 YYDKDF (reference sequence). With 8 bases removed from V and 3 bases from J, the gap between germline ends came to 16 bases. RNA transcripts provided the source from which TCR beta CDR3 regions were amplified. TCR CDR3 regions were first amplified by RT-PCR with HTBI primers. In TCRdb, the multiplex PCR reads were re-called with MiXCR into one record per CDR3 protein. The sample lists about 520,000 distinct CDR3 sequences, around a quarter occurring once. This clonotype has only a few counts.

Sequenced material: blood. V is TRBV15 and J is TRBJ2-5, with D perhaps TRBD2 (7 bases). The sequence came from a woman in her 30s with Graves' ophthalmopathy. CDR3: CATWGGGLEETQYF. In DNA form, the CDR3 reads TGTGCCACCTGGGGCGGGGGCCTTGAAGAGACCCAGTACTTC.